Each of the 18 T cell receptor beta chains below was sequenced from the same sample in a study of shared clonotypes between healthy human individuals. Using immunoSEQ multiplex PCR, the repertoire was profiled, and TCRdb retains in-frame clones only, with some absent. This sample has a few million clones, with approximately 94% found just once. The sequenced sample consisted of naive CD4+ T cells sorted from blood. This sample's subset: CD45RA+ positively selected. These receptors all come from a man younger than 30 in good health.

This chain joins TRBV11-2 and TRBJ2-7, with D possibly matching TRBD1 (5 bases). Per germline, CDR1 SGHAT and CDR2 FQNNGV. Trimming took off 1 base at V and 7 bases at J, with 17 bases between the two ends. CDR3 length: 15 residues. As DNA, the CDR3 is TGTGCCAGCAGCTTAGGGGCAGGGTGGGGTTATGAGCAGTACTTC. Amino acids: CASSLGAGWGYEQYF. The full variable domain, rest sourced from reference TRBV11-2 and TRBJ2-7, is EAGVAQSPRYKIIEKRQSVAFWCNPISGHATLYWYQQILGQGPKLLIQFQNNGVVDDSQLPKDRFSAERLKGVDSTLKIQPAKLEDSAVYLCASSLGAGWGYEQYFGPGTRLTVT.

The genes are TRBV6-6 and TRBJ1-5; 11 bases fit TRBD1. After removal of 6 bases from V and 7 bases from J, the junction contained 11 bases not matched to a gene. The CDR3 runs 16 residues. The germline V gene has CDR1 MNHNY and CDR2 SVGAGI (reference sequence). The CDR3 region has the DNA TGTGCCAGCAGCCCCCCCGGACAGGGGGCAGGGCAGCCCCAGCATTTT. Amino acid sequence: CASSPPGQGAGQPQHF.

Comments on this clone: Other nucleotide sequences from this sample produce the same CDR3. This chain connects TRBV5-1 to TRBJ1-2; D is unclear. The length of the CDR3 is 13 residues. V lost 1 base and J 0 bases, leaving 4 bases between the germline ends. CDR1 SGHRS and CDR2 YFSETQ come from the germline V gene. The CDR3 region has the DNA TGCGCCAGCAGCTTGCAACCTAACTATGGCTACACCTTC. Translating it yields CASSLQPNYGYTF.

The CDR3 DNA is TGCAGTACTGGACAGGGCTACGAGCAGTACTTC. Its translation is CSTGQGYEQYF. This sequence joins TRBV20-1 and TRBJ2-7; TRBD1 agrees at 8 bases. Germline V gene lookup returns CDR1 DFQATT and CDR2 SNEGSKA (reference sequence). The CDR3 extends over 11 amino acids. V shed 8 bases and J 3 bases; nucleotides not matched to a gene: 3.

This chain joins TRBV7-2 and TRBJ1-6; tentative D call: TRBD1 (5 bases). The germline V gene has CDR1 SGHTA and CDR2 FQGNSA. The CDR3 consists of 13 residues. The V gene lost 4 bases and the J gene lost 10 bases, with 11 bases spanning the gap. DNA of the CDR3: TGTGCCAGCAGCTCGGGGACGACCTCACCCCTCCACTTT. Translated, it gives CASSSGTTSPLHF.

The chain links TRBV7-9 to TRBJ1-1; the D is unclear. The V gene's germline CDR1 is SEHNR and CDR2 FQNEAQ (reference sequence). The CDR3 consists of 14 residues. Trimming cost V 6 bases and J 3 bases, with 14 bases left between them. CDR3 nucleotides: TGTGCCAGCAGATATGGACTGCTTTACACTGAAGCTTTCTTT. Encoded protein: CASRYGLLYTEAFF.

The chain employs TRBV6-6 and TRBJ2-2; weak D call: TRBD2 (5 bases). Deletions cut 2 bases from V and 7 bases from J, with 14 bases between. The CDR3 is made up of 15 amino acids. Per the germline V gene, CDR1 is MNHNY and CDR2 is SVGAGI (reference sequence). CDR3 nucleotide sequence: TGTGCCAGCAGTTACCCGAGTTTGGCGGGCGGGGAGCTGTTTTTT. Its translation: CASSYPSLAGGELFF.

The chain joins TRBV6-5 to TRBJ1-2; maybe TRBD1 (5 bases). V lost 4 bases, J lost 1 base, and 13 bases lay in between. The germline CDR1 and CDR2 sequences are MNHEY and SVGAGI. This CDR3 region has 15 residues. CDR3 sequence: CASSSPTDSNYGYTF. Written as DNA, the CDR3 is TGTGCCAGCAGTTCGCCGACAGACAGTAACTATGGCTACACCTTC.

The chain recombines TRBV2 with TRBJ2-1; TRBD1 agrees at 10 bases. Trimming at V came to 4 bases and at J to 3 bases, leaving 3 bases not matched to a gene. The CDR3 has 15 residues. Germline loops: CDR1 SNHLY, CDR2 FYNNEI. DNA of the CDR3: TGTGCCAGCAGTGGGGACAGGGGCATCTACAATGAGCAGTTCTTC. Translation: CASSGDRGIYNEQFF.

V is TRBV19 and J is TRBJ1-4, with D possibly being TRBD1 (5 bases). The CDR3 spans 16 residues. The V gene's germline CDR1 is LNHDA and CDR2 SQIVND (reference sequence). The germline V and J ends were trimmed by 7 bases and 8 bases, with 23 bases remaining between them. The CDR3 nucleotides are TGTGCCAGTAATTCGAGGGGAGTGGGAAGATGGGAAAAACTGTTTTTT. Residues: CASNSRGVGRWEKLFF.

The V gene is TRBV12-5, the J gene TRBJ2-2, with 14 bases matching TRBD2. The CDR3 spans 16 residues. After removal of 5 bases from V and 4 bases from J, the junction contained 3 bases not matched to a gene. Germline values: CDR1 LGHNT, CDR2 FRNRAP. Here the CDR3 DNA reads TGTGCTAGTGGTCCGGGACTAGCGGGAGCCACCGGGGAGCTGTTTTTT. As protein: CASGPGLAGATGELFF.

The J gene is TRBJ1-2, the V gene TRBV5-5, with TRBD1 matching 7 bases. V was pared by 4 bases and J by 6 bases, with 9 bases of the junction left unmatched. The CDR3 has 14 amino acids. The germline V gene encodes CDR1 SGHKS and CDR2 YYEKEE (reference sequence). The CDR3 DNA reads as TGTGCCAGCAGCAGAGACAGGGTTGGGGATGGCTACACCTTC. Protein sequence: CASSRDRVGDGYTF.

Concerning this clone itself: The junction departs from the called germline gene at one end, perhaps through a read error. V gene TRBV29-1 combines with J gene TRBJ1-1; D uncertain. This CDR3 contains 14 residues. Germline V gene lookup returns CDR1 SQVTM and CDR2 ANQGSEA. The CDR3 here is CSVGVQKKNTEAFF. The CDR3 DNA reads TGCAGCGTTGGTGTTCAGAAAAAGAACACTGAGGCTTTCTTT.

The J gene is TRBJ1-4, the V gene TRBV19; TRBD1 is a possible D gene (5 bases). Germline CDR1 and CDR2: LNHDA and SQIVND (reference sequence). This CDR3 region has 14 residues. Trimming left V 5 bases short and J 8 bases short, with 15 bases between. The CDR3 region has the DNA TGTGCCAGTAGTTCGGCAGGGTGGAACGAAAAACTGTTTTTT. Amino acids: CASSSAGWNEKLFF.

This rearrangement joins TRBV5-1 to TRBJ2-3; D is unclear. Germline V CDR1 and CDR2: SGHRS, YFSETQ. The CDR3 sequence is 14 residues long. Trimming took 6 bases from V and 2 from J, leaving 13 bases between them. In nucleotides, the CDR3 is TGCGCCAGCAACGTCGACGGGTCCACAGATACGCAGTATTTT. This codes for CASNVDGSTDTQYF.

The chain combines TRBV5-4 with TRBJ2-5, with unresolved D. The length of the CDR3 is 14 residues. Germline V gives CDR1 SGHNT, CDR2 YYREEE (reference sequence). Trimming stripped 4 bases from V and 1 base from J, with 11 bases between. The CDR3 spells CASSLWASQETQYF. The CDR3 DNA reads TGTGCCAGCAGCCTATGGGCTTCCCAAGAGACCCAGTACTTC.

The chain recombines TRBV7-9 with TRBJ1-5, with 10 positions matching TRBD1. The CDR3 length is 16 residues. V shed 6 bases, J shed 7 bases, and the junction held 12 bases outside the gene matches. CDR1 is SEHNR and CDR2 is FQNEAQ in the germline V gene (reference sequence). The CDR3 loop reads CASSYADRGSWQPQHF. Here the CDR3 DNA reads TGTGCCAGCAGTTATGCGGACAGGGGGAGTTGGCAGCCCCAGCATTTT.

In regard to this clone: Other DNA sequences in the same sample also yield this CDR3. The chain uses TRBV5-1 and TRBJ1-4; D not resolved. Per germline, CDR1 SGHRS and CDR2 YFSETQ. The CDR3 consists of 15 residues. V was clipped by 0 bases and J by 0 bases, with 6 bases between them. In DNA form, the CDR3 reads TGCGCCAGCAGCTTGGTTGGGGCAACTAATGAAAAACTGTTTTTT. Translation gives CASSLVGATNEKLFF.